This T cell receptor (beta chain) originates from a study of blood T cells in healthy people across ages. Per sample, at least 5.5 micrograms of total RNA were extracted. V shed 4 bases, J shed 7 bases, and the junction held 9 bases outside the gene matches. This CDR3 region has 15 residues. The germline V gene has CDR1 KGHDR and CDR2 SFDVKD. A sample-barcoded 5' primer and a J-beta primer mix were used in a second PCR of about 7 to 12 cycles. TCRdb re-derived calls from the 5' RACE reads in MiXCR, one entry per CDR3 protein. The profile shows 700,000 or so distinct CDR3 sequences, 22% of them singletons.

This rearrangement joins TRBV24-1 to TRBJ1-2; 9 positions match TRBD1. The sequenced sample was blood. This sequence originates from an older man in good health. Here the CDR3 DNA reads TGTGCCACCAGTGACGGACAGGGGTTCGGCAGTGGCTACACCTTC. Protein sequence: CATSDGQGFGSGYTF.